The 19 T cell receptor beta chains presented below share a single source sample, sequenced in a study of blood T cells in healthy people across ages. Sample-barcoded 5' priming and a J-beta primer mix drove a second PCR of roughly 6 to 12 cycles. TCRdb called the 5' RACE reads again in MiXCR, with one record for every CDR3 protein. Among roughly 1,500,000 distinct CDR3 sequences, about 35% were seen once, and the ten largest hold approximately 10%. Sequenced material: blood. The receptors were sampled from a woman in her thirties in good health.

The rearrangement uses TRBV27 and TRBJ1-4, with 9 positions matching TRBD1. The CDR3 consists of 15 residues. The V gene end was trimmed by 4 bases and the J gene end by 6 bases; junction bases not matched to a gene: 6. Germline-derived CDR1 and CDR2 are MNHEY and SMNVEV (reference sequence). The CDR3 is CASSSPRTGDEKLFF. The CDR3, as DNA: TGTGCCAGCAGTTCCCCCCGGACAGGGGATGAAAAACTGTTTTTT.

The rearrangement uses TRBV4-1 and TRBJ2-7; no clear D. This CDR3 has 14 residues. Trimming shortened V by 1 base and J by 2 bases, and 9 bases separated the two germline ends. Germline V gives CDR1 MGHRA, CDR2 YSYEKL. The CDR3 DNA reads as TGCGCCAGCAGCCAAGTTTGGGGTGCCTACGAGCAGTACTTC. Translating it yields CASSQVWGAYEQYF.

To note about this clonotype: Because it lacks the conserved phenylalanine or tryptophan at the end, this CDR3 is likely a read error. The CDR3 nucleotides read TGCAGCGTTGCGGTCGGGACAGGGCTCAATCAGCCCCAGCATGTT. Translated, it gives CSVAVGTGLNQPQHV. The chain joins TRBV29-1 to TRBJ1-5, with 9 bases identical to TRBD1. The length of the CDR3 is 15 residues. Trimming removed 4 bases from V and 3 bases from J; junction bases left unmatched: 7. Germline V gene sequence: CDR1 SQVTM, CDR2 ANQGSEA.

The V and J genes are TRBV6-1 and TRBJ2-5; D perhaps matches TRBD2 (5 bases). CDR1 and CDR2 (germline): MNHNS, SASEGT. The CDR3 is 14 residues long. Trimming shortened V by 4 bases and J by 1 base, and 10 bases separated the two germline ends. The CDR3 sequence is CASSVSRGQETQYF. CDR3 coding DNA: TGTGCCAGCAGTGTCAGCCGGGGCCAAGAGACCCAGTACTTC.

The chain links TRBV6-2 or TRBV6-3 to TRBJ1-1; the match to TRBD1 covers 7 bases. This CDR3 region has 15 residues. V was pared by 3 bases and J by 0 bases, with 4 bases of the junction left unmatched. The germline V gene encodes CDR1 MNHEY and CDR2 SVGEGT. This CDR3 is CASSYGDSLNTEAFF. The CDR3 DNA reads as TGTGCCAGCAGTTATGGGGACAGCTTGAACACTGAAGCTTTCTTT.

For this clonotype: One end of the junction varies from germline; a read error may be responsible. V and J are TRBV4-1 and TRBJ2-3, with D hard to call. Germline-derived CDR1 and CDR2 are MGHRA and YSYEKL. This CDR3 has 15 amino acids. This CDR3 reads CACSQDLGQTDTQYF. The CDR3 region has the DNA TGCGCCTGCAGCCAAGATCTCGGCCAAACAGATACGCAGTATTTT.

Concerning this clonotype: This clone may be a read error of a much larger clone one base away. The chain combines TRBV5-1 with TRBJ2-5; 8 bases fit TRBD1. The J call may be incorrect, as the DNA end agrees better with TRBJ2-7. CDR1 and CDR2 from the germline V gene are SGHRS and YFSETQ. The CDR3 spans 12 residues. The CDR3 nucleotides read TGCGCCGGCAGCGACAGGGGCAACGAGCAGTACTTC. Its protein product is CAGSDRGNEQYF.

This clonotype was seen more than once but under ten times. The chain carries TRBV4-2 and TRBJ2-7, with D maybe TRBD1 (5 bases). Trimming stripped 0 bases from V and 3 bases from J, with 15 bases between. The CDR3 is 16 amino acids. Germline CDR1 LGHNA, CDR2 YNFKEQ. CDR3: CASSQDSTGPYYEQYF. The CDR3 DNA reads TGTGCCAGCAGCCAAGATTCAACAGGTCCCTACTACGAGCAGTACTTC.

In this sample, this clonotype turned up many times. The V gene is TRBV29-1, the J gene TRBJ2-7; no definite D call. The CDR3 is 13 amino acids. The germline V gene encodes CDR1 SQVTM and CDR2 ANQGSEA. V lost 4 bases to trimming and J lost 0 bases, with 10 bases between them. The CDR3 DNA follows: TGCAGCGTTGTAGGGCACGGCTCCTACGAGCAGTACTTC. Residues: CSVVGHGSYEQYF.

The chain joins TRBV27 to TRBJ2-5; TRBD1 is a possible D gene (6 bases). There are 15 residues in the CDR3. From germline, CDR1 is MNHEY and CDR2 SMNVEV (reference sequence). The germline V and J ends were trimmed by 7 bases and 2 bases, with 17 bases remaining between them. The CDR3 region is CASKLLDRNQETQYF. The CDR3 DNA sequence: TGTGCCAGCAAGCTACTTGACAGGAATCAAGAGACCCAGTACTTC.

The chain employs TRBV2 and TRBJ1-1, with D perhaps TRBD1 (5 bases). Germline CDR1 is SNHLY and CDR2 is FYNNEI. The V end was cut by 3 bases, the J end by 1 base, with 18 bases between. CDR3 length equals 17 residues. CDR3 residues: CASSDGAYDRQNTEAFF. The CDR3 region has the DNA TGTGCCAGCAGTGACGGGGCCTACGACCGACAGAACACTGAAGCTTTCTTT.

This clonotype was detected only a few times. The gene calls are TRBV27 and TRBJ1-2, with D possibly TRBD1 on 6 matching bases. The CDR3 runs 13 residues. The V and J ends lost 7 bases and 5 bases respectively, with 14 bases between them. Germline-derived CDR1 and CDR2 are MNHEY and SMNVEV (reference sequence). The CDR3 DNA reads as TGTGCCAGCACCTCACGGACAGAATATGGCTACACCTTC. Translated, it gives CASTSRTEYGYTF.

This clonotype was observed a handful of times. This chain connects TRBV6-1 to TRBJ1-1; D uncertain. CDR1 is MNHNS and CDR2 is SASEGT in the germline V gene. This CDR3 has 13 residues. Trimming stripped 4 bases from V and 4 bases from J, with 10 bases between. The CDR3 spells CASSVTIVTEAFF. The DNA for the CDR3 is TGTGCCAGCAGTGTGACGATTGTCACTGAAGCTTTCTTT.

The sample holds a few counts of this clonotype. The V call is TRBV6-5, the J call TRBJ2-7; the D call may be TRBD1 or TRBD2 (5 bases each). V was trimmed by 6 bases and J by 6 bases, leaving 21 bases between them. From germline, CDR1 is MNHEY and CDR2 SVGAGI. The CDR3 runs to 15 residues. The CDR3 reads CASRSIGTLNGEQYF. The CDR3 DNA is TGTGCCAGCAGGTCGATAGGGACCCTTAACGGCGAGCAGTACTTC.

Only a few counts were recorded for this clonotype. The chain uses TRBV3-1 and TRBJ2-7; tentatively, D is TRBD1 (6 bases). The length of the CDR3 is 13 residues. Germline V gives CDR1 LGHDT, CDR2 YNNKEL (reference sequence). V dropped 5 bases and J dropped 1 base, with 9 bases sitting between them. DNA for the CDR3: TGTGCCAGCAGCAAGAGGGGGTCCTACGAGCAGTACTTC. It yields the protein CASSKRGSYEQYF.

This clonotype was found a few times. The gene calls are TRBV20-1 and TRBJ2-7; weak D call: TRBD1 (5 bases). Deletions cut 0 bases from V and 2 bases from J, with 14 bases between. The CDR3 is 15 residues long. Per germline, CDR1 DFQATT and CDR2 SNEGSKA (reference sequence). The CDR3 DNA reads TGCAGTGCTAGAGATCCTGGGGCAGTAACCTACGAGCAGTACTTC. It yields the protein CSARDPGAVTYEQYF.

The sample holds a few counts of this clonotype. The chain recombines TRBV9 with TRBJ2-3; no clear D. CDR1 and CDR2 from the germline V gene are SGDLS and YYNGEE. The CDR3 is 16 amino acids. V lost 2 bases and J lost 4, with 17 bases in between. CDR3 sequence: CASSVFGLGESDTQYF. Here the CDR3 DNA reads TGTGCCAGCAGCGTTTTTGGGCTAGGCGAATCAGATACGCAGTATTTT. The full variable domain, in which reference TRBV9 and TRBJ2-3 provide the parts outside the CDR3, is DSGVTQTPKHLITATGQRVTLRCSPRSGDLSVYWYQQSLDQGLQFLIQYYNGEERAKGNILERFSAQQFPDLHSELNLSSLELGDSALYFCASSVFGLGESDTQYFGPGTRLTVL.

This clonotype was seen a few times. DNA of the CDR3: TGTGCCGTGGGCAGGAAGAACACTGAAGCTTTCTTT. It is translated as CAVGRKNTEAFF. The chain recombines TRBV6-5 with TRBJ1-1, with unresolved D. The V and J ends lost 11 bases and 1 base respectively, with 11 bases between them. CDR1 and CDR2 (germline): MNHEY, SVGAGI. The CDR3 runs to 12 residues.

In regard to this clonotype: A much larger clone is a single base away; this may be a read error. The J gene is TRBJ2-5, the V gene TRBV10-3; TRBD1 might be the D (6 bases). The CDR3 covers 18 residues. CDR1 and CDR2 from the germline V gene are ENHRY and SYGVKD. Trimming stripped 2 bases from V and 2 bases from J, with 21 bases between. The CDR3 DNA follows: TGTGCCATCAGTGAGGAGGGGGAGCTGGGGCTAGAGCAAGAGACCCAGTACTTC. It is translated as CAISEEGELGLEQETQYF.